A single sample is the source of the 15 T cell receptor beta chains below, sequenced in a study of radiotherapy plus CTLA-4 blockade in lung cancer. Data came from immunoSEQ multiplex PCR; TCRdb stores just in-frame clones and leaves some out. The sample lists more than 95,000 clones, about 70% occurring once. The source material was peripheral blood, sampled from a patient treated with radiotherapy plus ipilimumab. Every receptor here comes from a human donor with non-small cell lung cancer who had a partial response to radiotherapy plus ipilimumab. Some clones in this sample may be carry-over from other donors' samples.

The chain is built from TRBV7-8 and TRBJ1-2; the D is unclear. V lost 3 bases and J lost 4, with 15 bases in between. Germline CDR1 SGHVS, CDR2 FQNEAQ. The CDR3 runs to 15 residues. The CDR3 nucleotides read TGTGCCAGCAGCTTTGAGGCGGGATATAGCTATGGCTACACCTTC. This gives the protein CASSFEAGYSYGYTF.

Concerning this clone: This sample includes further DNA sequences coding for the same CDR3. DNA for the CDR3: TGTGCCATCCCTTCGGGACCGGGGGGCACCGGGGAGCTGTTTTTT. Translated: CAIPSGPGGTGELFF. The rearrangement joins TRBV7-2 to TRBJ2-2; 7 bases fit TRBD2. Losses at the gene ends were 10 bases for V and 4 bases for J; bases not matched to a gene: 12. Per germline, CDR1 SGHTA and CDR2 FQGNSA. The CDR3 sequence is 15 residues long.

The chain links TRBV10-3 to TRBJ2-7; 8 nucleotides align to TRBD1. The CDR3 spans 14 residues. CDR1 and CDR2 from the germline V gene are ENHRY and SYGVKD. Germline trimming cut 5 bases from V and 3 bases from J; bases unmatched to any gene: 6. Written as DNA, the CDR3 is TGTGCCATCAGTTATGGACAGGGCGGCTACGAGCAGTACTTC. It is translated as CAISYGQGGYEQYF.

A note on this clone: At the DNA level, this CDR3 is encoded by other sequences in the same sample as well. The genes are TRBV29-1 and TRBJ2-3, with a possible D match to TRBD2 (6 bases). Per germline, CDR1 SQVTM and CDR2 ANQGSEA. The CDR3 covers 13 residues. V was clipped by 5 bases and J by 1 base, with 10 bases between them. CDR3 in DNA: TGCAGCGTTATCTCGGGGGGCACAGATACGCAGTATTTT. Translated, it gives CSVISGGTDTQYF.

The V and J genes are TRBV7-2 and TRBJ2-7, with 15 bases that match TRBD2. V gave up 5 bases and J gave up 3 bases; unmatched junction bases: 5. The CDR3 runs 16 residues. Germline V gives CDR1 SGHTA, CDR2 FQGNSA. Here the CDR3 reads CASSRGTSGRFYEQYF. In DNA form, the CDR3 reads TGTGCCAGCAGCCGCGGGACTAGCGGGAGGTTCTACGAGCAGTACTTC.

This clone was picked up one time. The rearrangement joins TRBV21-1 to TRBJ1-1. TRBV21-1 is marked as a pseudogene. CDR3 size: 9 residues. Here the CDR3 reads CASTGRAFF. The CDR3 coding sequence is TGTGCCAGCACGGGGAGGGCTTTCTTT.

As DNA, the CDR3 is TGTGCCAGCAGCCCCCTGAGCGGCCAAGAGACCCAGTACTTC. Protein product: CASSPLSGQETQYF. V and J are TRBV7-6 and TRBJ2-5; perhaps TRBD2 as D (5 bases). The ends were cut back, 5 bases at V and 1 base at J, with 11 bases in the middle. Per germline, CDR1 SGHVS and CDR2 FNYEAQ. The CDR3 is made up of 14 amino acids. Using reference TRBV7-6 and TRBJ2-5 for the parts outside the CDR3, the full variable domain is GAGVSQSPRYKVTKRGQDVALRCDPISGHVSLYWYRQALGQGPEFLTYFNYEAQQDKSGLPNDRFSAERPEGSISTLTIQRTEQRDSAMYRCASSPLSGQETQYFGPGTRLLVL.

This chain links TRBV10-2 with TRBJ1-5; D possibly corresponds to TRBD1 (6 bases). CDR1 and CDR2 from the germline V gene are WSHSY and SAAADI. The CDR3 contains 17 residues. V shed 4 bases and J shed 2 bases, with 18 bases lying between them. CDR3 nucleotide sequence: TGCGCCAGCAGTGCCGCTAGGGGGAGCGTCGGCAATCAGCCCCAGCATTTT. As protein: CASSAARGSVGNQPQHF.

The V and J genes are TRBV18 and TRBJ2-2, with 10 bases fitting TRBD2. The CDR3 covers 22 residues. Germline V CDR1 and CDR2: KGHSH, LQKENI. Trimming cost V 1 base and J 1 base; bases outside gene matches: 18. The CDR3 nucleotides read TGTGCCAGCTCACCACAGGGGTCGGTAGCGGGAGGCTCGATTATGAACACCGGGGAGCTGTTTTTT. Translated: CASSPQGSVAGGSIMNTGELFF.

J is TRBJ2-3 and V is TRBV7-3; D perhaps matches TRBD2 (6 bases). V was cut by 1 base and J by 0 bases, with 8 bases left in between. This CDR3 is 15 amino acids long. CDR1 is SGHTA, CDR2 FQGTGA, per germline. This CDR3 reads CASSLRDSSTDTQYF. The CDR3 DNA reads TGTGCCAGCAGCTTAAGGGACTCTAGCACAGATACGCAGTATTTT.

This clone turned up a few times. The rearrangement joins TRBV10-3 to TRBJ1-2; 8 nucleotides agree with TRBD1. This CDR3 region has 16 residues. The ends lost 3 bases at V and 2 bases at J; junction bases unmatched: 8. Germline V gene data show CDR1 as ENHRY and CDR2 as SYGVKD. This CDR3 reads CAISDQRDRLNYGYTF. DNA for the CDR3: TGTGCCATCAGTGACCAACGGGACAGGCTCAACTATGGCTACACCTTC.

DNA of the CDR3: TGTGCCAGCAGCATCCCCGGGGCCTACAATGAGCAGTTCTTC. Its protein is CASSIPGAYNEQFF. The V gene is TRBV7-3, the J gene TRBJ2-1; D possibly corresponds to TRBD2 (5 bases). The CDR3 has 14 amino acids. Trimming shortened V by 5 bases and J by 2 bases, and 10 bases separated the two germline ends. Germline V gene data show CDR1 as SGHTA and CDR2 as FQGTGA.

The chain links TRBV5-1 to TRBJ1-1; D ambiguous. This CDR3 region has 13 residues. Trimming cost V 4 bases and J 0 bases, with 7 bases left between them. CDR1 is SGHRS and CDR2 is YFSETQ in the germline V gene. The CDR3 nucleotides read TGCGCCAGCAGCCAAGGAGTGAACACTGAAGCTTTCTTT. Amino acids: CASSQGVNTEAFF.

The chain employs TRBV9 and TRBJ2-3; D not certain. CDR3 length equals 15 residues. Trimming removed 0 bases from V and 4 bases from J, with 12 bases in between. Germline CDR1 is SGDLS and CDR2 is YYNGEE. In DNA, the CDR3 is TGTGCCAGCAGCGTAGGGGTTAGGCGGTCAGATACGCAGTATTTT. The encoded protein is CASSVGVRRSDTQYF.

V gene TRBV28 combines with J gene TRBJ1-2; 7 bases match TRBD1. The CDR3 is made up of 16 amino acids. J was trimmed by 0 bases and V by 4 bases; bases with no gene match: 8. Germline V CDR1 and CDR2: MDHEN, SYDVKM. DNA of the CDR3: TGTGCCAGCAGTTCCACACAGGGGAGGACTAACTATGGCTACACCTTC. It codes for CASSSTQGRTNYGYTF.